Shown below are 22 T cell receptor beta chains from a single sample sequenced in a study of Ad26.COV2.S vaccination and SARS-CoV-2 variants. Noted treatment: about 20 received Ad26.COV2.S at low or high dose, single or two shots; about 5 received placebo; per-sample allocation not given. Specimen acquisition occurred on day 63 following the initial vaccine or placebo injection. Generated by immunoSEQ multiplex PCR, the TCRdb table keeps only in-frame clones and is missing some. The repertoire holds hundreds of thousands of clones, with around 92% as singletons. The sequences come from peripheral blood, collected in a trial of Ad26.COV2.S vaccine versus placebo. The source is a person between 18 and 65 years old who received the Ad26.COV2.S COVID-19 vaccine or a placebo.

The rearrangement joins TRBV12-5 to TRBJ1-2; D is perhaps TRBD1 (5 bases). The CDR3 sequence is 14 residues long. The germline V gene has CDR1 LGHNT and CDR2 FRNRAP. V lost 5 bases, J lost 5 bases, and 15 bases lay in between. CDR3 region: CASGATPGLYGYTF. CDR3 in DNA: TGTGCTAGTGGTGCTACCCCAGGGCTGTATGGCTACACCTTC.

This clone was recorded only once. For the CDR3, the DNA is TGTGCCAGCAGTCGCGGGGGGGCCGACATTCAGTACTTC. Translated: CASSRGGADIQYF. V gene TRBV14 combines with J gene TRBJ2-4, with TRBD2 matching 9 bases. The germline V gene has CDR1 SGHDN and CDR2 FVKESK. V gave up 6 bases and J gave up 8 bases; unmatched junction bases: 5. This CDR3 has 13 residues.

This rearrangement joins TRBV5-1 to TRBJ2-5; no clear D. The length of the CDR3 is 15 residues. Trimming shortened V by 0 bases and J by 3 bases, and 12 bases separated the two germline ends. Germline V gene sequence: CDR1 SGHRS, CDR2 YFSETQ. The DNA of the CDR3 is TGCGCCAGCAGCTTGGTTCACCAATTAGAAGAGACCCAGTACTTC. Amino acids: CASSLVHQLEETQYF.

This CDR3 is CASSSAGGPPDTGELFF. The CDR3, as DNA: TGTGCCAGCAGCTCGGCGGGGGGCCCTCCGGACACCGGGGAGCTGTTTTTT. This chain joins TRBV5-4 and TRBJ2-2, with 8 bases lining up with TRBD2. V gave up 3 bases and J gave up 3 bases; unmatched junction bases: 10. Germline values: CDR1 SGHNT, CDR2 YYREEE (reference sequence). The CDR3 is 17 residues long.

This chain links TRBV6-5 with TRBJ2-4, with 9 bases identical to TRBD2. The germline gives CDR1 MNHEY, CDR2 SVGAGI. This CDR3 has 15 amino acids. After removal of 8 bases from V and 7 bases from J, the junction contained 12 bases not matched to a gene. CDR3 loop: CASRAGGSTGNIQYF. CDR3 nucleotide sequence: TGTGCCAGCCGAGCGGGGGGTAGCACTGGGAACATTCAGTACTTC.

A single count supports this clone. This sequence joins TRBV21-1 and TRBJ2-2; the D call TRBD1 from the table was never checked on the DNA. TRBV21-1 is a documented pseudogene. CDR3 length: 15 amino acids. The CDR3, as DNA: TGTGCCAGCAGGAAAGACAGGGCGAACACCGGGGAGCTGTTTTTT. This encodes CASRKDRANTGELFF.

J is TRBJ1-3 and V is TRBV3-1 (or the pseudogene TRBV3-2); D not certain. Trimming took 2 bases from V and 0 from J, leaving 8 bases between them. CDR1 is LGHDT, CDR2 YNNKEL, per germline (reference sequence). The CDR3 consists of 15 residues. The CDR3 sequence is CASSQPGISGNTIYF. The DNA for the CDR3 is TGTGCCAGCAGCCAACCTGGCATCTCTGGAAACACCATATATTTT.

The chain carries TRBV12-3 or TRBV12-4 and TRBJ1-2; D gene ambiguous. Trimming shortened V by 2 bases and J by 4 bases, and 8 bases separated the two germline ends. This CDR3 contains 13 residues. For the CDR3, the DNA is TGTGCCAGCAGTTTAAGCAGCTTCTATGGCTACACCTTC. It encodes CASSLSSFYGYTF.

The chain joins TRBV18 to TRBJ2-6; 9 nucleotides agree with TRBD1. CDR1 is KGHSH and CDR2 is LQKENI in the germline V gene. This CDR3 has 18 residues. V trimming: 3 bases; J trimming: 0 bases; junction bases outside the gene matches: 6. The DNA for the CDR3 is TGTGCCAGCTCACCCGTGACAGGGGGGACCTCTGGGGCCAACGTCCTGACTTTC. The encoded protein is CASSPVTGGTSGANVLTF.

This chain links TRBV20-1 with TRBJ2-7; possible D gene TRBD2, 5 bases. The CDR3 spans 11 residues. V was trimmed by 6 bases and J by 3 bases, leaving 9 bases between them. Germline CDR1 DFQATT, CDR2 SNEGSKA (reference sequence). The CDR3 region is CSARAFYEQYF. As DNA, the CDR3 is TGCAGTGCGAGGGCCTTCTACGAGCAGTACTTC.

The rearrangement uses TRBV7-2 and TRBJ2-7, with 7 bases aligning to TRBD1. Germline V lookup: CDR1 SGHTA, CDR2 FQGNSA. CDR3 length equals 13 residues. With V trimmed by 5 bases and J by 6 bases, 7 bases remained unmatched. Here the CDR3 DNA reads TGTGCCAGCAGCCGTGTAGGGGGCATCGAGCAGTACTTC. Residues: CASSRVGGIEQYF.

This sequence joins TRBV4-3 and TRBJ2-1; 8 bases fit TRBD2. The germline CDR1 and CDR2 sequences are LGHNA and YSLEER. The CDR3 is 17 residues long. Losses at the gene ends were 3 bases for V and 1 base for J; bases not matched to a gene: 8. This CDR3 reads CASSQNTGLVSYNEQFF. The CDR3 DNA reads TGCGCCAGCAGCCAGAATACGGGACTAGTGTCCTACAATGAGCAGTTCTTC.

The chain employs TRBV19 and TRBJ2-2; no clear D gene. CDR1 is LNHDA, CDR2 SQIVND, per germline (reference sequence). The CDR3 is made up of 14 amino acids. The V and J ends lost 5 bases and 7 bases respectively, with 14 bases between them. CDR3 DNA sequence: TGTGCCAGTAGTCCGGGTACTTACGGCGGGGAGCTGTTTTTT. It codes for CASSPGTYGGELFF.

With regard to this clone: Compared with germline, one end of the junction differs, possibly owing to a read error. The chain combines TRBV25-1 with TRBJ2-5; weak D call: TRBD2 (6 bases). Germline lookup yields CDR1 MGHDK and CDR2 SYGVNS. This CDR3 has 15 amino acids. CDR3 nucleotides: TGTGCCAGCAGTCGTCAACGGGGCCCGGGGGAGACCCAATACTTC. Its protein is CASSRQRGPGETQYF.

The chain carries TRBV14 and TRBJ2-5; 8 bases line up with TRBD1. V lost 1 base, J lost 5 bases, and 3 bases stayed unmatched. CDR3 length equals 14 residues. Germline V gives CDR1 SGHDN, CDR2 FVKESK. CDR3 region: CASSQAGGAETQYF. DNA of the CDR3: TGTGCCAGCAGCCAAGCAGGGGGCGCGGAGACCCAGTACTTC.

The rearrangement uses TRBV7-2 and TRBJ2-7; D is possibly TRBD1 (5 bases). Germline assignment: CDR1 SGHTA and CDR2 FQGNSA. This CDR3 has 17 residues. The V and J ends lost 5 bases and 0 bases respectively, with 20 bases between them. The CDR3 nucleotides are TGTGCCAGCAGCAGGATAAGCGCAGGGTTGAGCTCCTACGAGCAGTACTTC. Translation gives CASSRISAGLSSYEQYF.

CDR3 coding DNA: TGTGCCAGCAGCCAAGCCGCCGGGACTGTAAAAGAGACCCAGTACTTC. Its protein is CASSQAAGTVKETQYF. V gene TRBV3-1 (or the pseudogene TRBV3-2) combines with J gene TRBJ2-5; D might be TRBD2 (6 bases). V dropped 1 base and J dropped 3 bases, with 15 bases sitting between them. The CDR3 has 16 amino acids. In germline, CDR1 is LGHDT, CDR2 YNNKEL (reference sequence).

V usage is TRBV5-6 and J usage is TRBJ2-5; D is undetermined. Germline V gene lookup returns CDR1 SGHDT and CDR2 YYEEEE. V lost 3 bases to trimming and J lost 4 bases, with 13 bases between them. The CDR3 length is 14 residues. The CDR3 sequence is CASSSRNSPETQYF. The CDR3 bases are TGTGCCAGCAGCTCACGCAACTCCCCAGAGACCCAGTACTTC.

The chain employs TRBV9 and TRBJ1-1; 9 bases are a match to TRBD1. The V segment lost 4 bases and the J segment 5 bases; nucleotides outside the gene matches: 12. Germline CDR1 SGDLS, CDR2 YYNGEE. The CDR3 has 16 residues. In DNA form, the CDR3 reads TGTGCCAGCAGCCGTCCCGGGACAGGGACAGGGACTGAAGCTTTCTTT. This encodes CASSRPGTGTGTEAFF.

The chain carries TRBV11-3 and TRBJ2-2, with D possibly being TRBD1 (6 bases). The V gene lost 11 bases and the J gene lost 3 bases, with 10 bases spanning the gap. Germline CDR1 and CDR2: SGHNT and YENEEA. The CDR3 contains 12 residues. CDR3 DNA: TGTGCCCCGGCAGGGGACACCGGGGAGCTGTTTTTT. Amino acid sequence: CAPAGDTGELFF.

This chain uses TRBV9 with TRBJ1-5, with D perhaps matching TRBD1 (5 bases). V was pared by 3 bases and J by 5 bases, with 18 bases between. Germline values: CDR1 SGDLS, CDR2 YYNGEE. The CDR3 extends over 16 amino acids. CDR3 protein: CASSAGGGARDQPQHF. For the CDR3, the DNA is TGTGCCAGCAGCGCCGGGGGAGGGGCTAGGGATCAGCCCCAGCATTTT.

The genes are TRBV2 and TRBJ1-4; D is unresolved. CDR3 length: 17 amino acids. V lost 4 bases to trimming and J lost 0 bases, with 15 bases between them. Germline V gives CDR1 SNHLY, CDR2 FYNNEI. The CDR3: CASSVLAGVATNEKLFF. Written as DNA, the CDR3 is TGTGCCAGCAGTGTTTTAGCCGGTGTAGCAACTAATGAAAAACTGTTTTTT.